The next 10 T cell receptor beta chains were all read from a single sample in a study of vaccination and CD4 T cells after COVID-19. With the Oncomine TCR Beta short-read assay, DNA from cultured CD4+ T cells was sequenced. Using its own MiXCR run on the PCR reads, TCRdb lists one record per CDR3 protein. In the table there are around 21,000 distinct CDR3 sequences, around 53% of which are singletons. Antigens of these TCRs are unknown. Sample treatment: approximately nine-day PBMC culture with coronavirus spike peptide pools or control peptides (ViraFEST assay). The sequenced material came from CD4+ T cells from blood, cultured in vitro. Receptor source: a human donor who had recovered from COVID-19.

CDR3 in amino acids: CASSPVSGITDTQYF. As DNA, the CDR3 is TGTGCCAGCTCACCGGTTTCAGGGATCACAGATACGCAGTATTTT. The rearrangement joins TRBV18 to TRBJ2-3; TRBD1 might be the D (5 bases). Germline values: CDR1 KGHSH, CDR2 LQKENI. V was trimmed by 3 bases and J by 2 bases, leaving 12 bases between them. There are 15 residues in the CDR3.

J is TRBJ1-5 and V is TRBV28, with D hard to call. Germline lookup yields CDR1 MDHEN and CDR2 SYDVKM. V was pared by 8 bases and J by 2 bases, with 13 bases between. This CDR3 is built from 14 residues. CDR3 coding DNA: TGTGCCAGCCTTACAGCAAACGGCAATCAGCCCCAGCATTTT. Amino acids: CASLTANGNQPQHF.

This CDR3 reads CASSSSDRFYNSPLHF. CDR3 in DNA: TGTGCCAGCAGCTCTTCAGACAGGTTCTATAATTCACCCCTCCACTTT. The chain recombines TRBV11-2 with TRBJ1-6, with a possible D match to TRBD1 (6 bases). Germline-derived CDR1 and CDR2 are SGHAT and FQNNGV. Trimming took 4 bases from V and 3 from J, leaving 13 bases between them. The CDR3 loop spans 16 amino acids.

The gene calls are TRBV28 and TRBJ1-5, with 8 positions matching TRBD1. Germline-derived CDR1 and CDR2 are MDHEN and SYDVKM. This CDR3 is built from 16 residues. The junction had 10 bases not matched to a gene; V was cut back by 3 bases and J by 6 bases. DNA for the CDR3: TGTGCCAGCAGTTTCCAGGGGGCCCTAGGAAGTCAGCCCCAGCATTTT. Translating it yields CASSFQGALGSQPQHF.

The CDR3 sequence: CASSAQPGQWYGYTF. CDR3 coding DNA: TGTGCCAGCTCCGCGCAGCCGGGACAGTGGTATGGCTACACCTTC. The chain joins TRBV12-3 or TRBV12-4 to TRBJ1-2; TRBD1 aligns across 7 bases. With V trimmed by 8 bases and J by 5 bases, 14 bases remained unmatched. The CDR3 is 15 residues long.

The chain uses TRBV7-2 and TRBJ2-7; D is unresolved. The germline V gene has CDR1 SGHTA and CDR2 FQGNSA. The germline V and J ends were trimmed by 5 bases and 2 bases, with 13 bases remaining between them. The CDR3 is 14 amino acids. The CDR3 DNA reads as TGTGCCAGCAGCCTTAGAGCAGGAGCCTACGAGCAGTACTTC. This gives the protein CASSLRAGAYEQYF.

Here the CDR3 reads CATSKGKGQGSYGYTF. In DNA form, the CDR3 reads TGTGCCACCAGCAAAGGAAAGGGACAGGGGTCTTATGGCTACACCTTC. The genes are TRBV15 and TRBJ1-2; 10 bases align to TRBD1. In germline, CDR1 is LNHNV, CDR2 YYDKDF (reference sequence). Germline trimming cut 4 bases from V and 5 bases from J; bases unmatched to any gene: 10. This CDR3 spans 16 amino acids.

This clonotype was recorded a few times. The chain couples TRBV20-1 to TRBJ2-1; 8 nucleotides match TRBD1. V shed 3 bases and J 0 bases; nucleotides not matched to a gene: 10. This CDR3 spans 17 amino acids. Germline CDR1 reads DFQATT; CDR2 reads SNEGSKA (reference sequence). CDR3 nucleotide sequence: TGCAGTGCTAGGTTGGACAGGGATCATCTCTCCTACAATGAGCAGTTCTTC. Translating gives CSARLDRDHLSYNEQFF.

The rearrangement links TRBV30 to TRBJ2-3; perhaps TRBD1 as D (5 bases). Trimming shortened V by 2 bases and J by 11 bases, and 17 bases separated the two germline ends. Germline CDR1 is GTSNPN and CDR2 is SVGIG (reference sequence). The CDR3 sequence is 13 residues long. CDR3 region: CAWSPGILQGQYF. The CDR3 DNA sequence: TGTGCCTGGAGTCCTGGGATTCTCCAGGGGCAGTATTTT.

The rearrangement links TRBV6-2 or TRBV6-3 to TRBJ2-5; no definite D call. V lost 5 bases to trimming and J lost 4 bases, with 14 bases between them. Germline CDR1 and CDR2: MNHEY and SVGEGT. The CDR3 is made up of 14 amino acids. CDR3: CASSPAYGPETQYF. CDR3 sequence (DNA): TGTGCCAGCAGTCCCGCCTATGGTCCAGAGACCCAGTACTTC.